This T cell receptor beta chain was sequenced in a study of control samples from healthy donors and cancer patients. TCRdb's table, derived via immunoSEQ multiplex PCR, lists solely in-frame clones and lacks some. This sample yields around 170,000 clones, of which around 88% are seen a single time; nearly 5% belongs to the top ten. Germline lookup yields CDR1 LNHNV and CDR2 YYDKDF (reference sequence). The length of the CDR3 is 17 residues. With 2 bases clipped from V and 1 base from J, the junction kept 5 bases outside the gene matches. What was sequenced was blood. This rearrangement joins TRBV15 to TRBJ2-3; 11 nucleotides align to TRBD2. This receptor was taken from a woman in her 30s in good health. The CDR3 here is CATSRKGTSGGTDTQYF. The CDR3 coding sequence is TGTGCCACCAGCAGAAAGGGGACTAGCGGAGGCACAGATACGCAGTATTTT.